The T cell receptor beta chain under discussion was sequenced for a study of T cell repertoires in cytomegalovirus infection. TCRdb re-derived calls from the reads in MiXCR, one entry per CDR3 protein. The table lists approximately 350,000 distinct CDR3 sequences, about 35% of them singletons. On this clonotype: What it binds is not known.

V lost 6 bases and J lost 0, with 16 bases in between. Germline assignment: CDR1 LNHDA and CDR2 SQIVND (reference sequence). The CDR3 runs 16 residues. The gene calls are TRBV19 and TRBJ2-3; D gene unclear. Sequencing was performed on cultured PBMCs, taken from culture after CMV antigen stimulation. The clonotype comes from a human donor in good health (CMV status not recorded). Some clones in this sample may be carry-over from other donors' samples. This CDR3 is CASSIRSTTSTDTQYF. CDR3 nucleotides: TGTGCCAGTAGCATCCGATCAACCACAAGCACAGATACGCAGTATTTT.